This TCR beta chain was captured in a study of CD8+ T cells in alopecia areata. As for the study in general: Patients received oral tofacitinib, 5 to 10 mg twice daily, for moderate-to-severe alopecia areata.

General study points: On tofacitinib, scalp and blood still held many of the expanded lesional clones. Although TCR sharing was seen in mice, sharing across patients was less clear, possibly for HLA-related reasons.

This CDR3 has 13 amino acids. Germline-derived CDR1 and CDR2 are GTSNPN and SVGIG (reference sequence). The germline V and J ends were trimmed by 3 bases and 2 bases, with 10 bases remaining between them. As for treatment: oral pan-JAK inhibitor, 5-10 mg twice daily. Researchers gathered lesional scalp punch biopsies and peripheral blood from patients with alopecia areata. In regard to this clone: Its antigen is undetermined.

Sequencing relied on a cDNA template that was reverse transcribed from extracted RNA. Using immunoSEQ multiplex PCR, the repertoire was profiled, and TCRdb retains in-frame clones only, with some absent. The sample holds 150,000 to 200,000 clones, roughly 60% seen once. The sequence was collected from a human donor with alopecia areata. The specimen was CD4+ T cells sorted from blood, collected at week 24, from a patient treated with tofacitinib. The chain employs TRBV30 and TRBJ1-2, with D uncertain. This CDR3 is CAWSPRRNYGYTF. CDR3 nucleotides: TGTGCCTGGAGCCCGAGGCGAAACTATGGCTACACCTTC.